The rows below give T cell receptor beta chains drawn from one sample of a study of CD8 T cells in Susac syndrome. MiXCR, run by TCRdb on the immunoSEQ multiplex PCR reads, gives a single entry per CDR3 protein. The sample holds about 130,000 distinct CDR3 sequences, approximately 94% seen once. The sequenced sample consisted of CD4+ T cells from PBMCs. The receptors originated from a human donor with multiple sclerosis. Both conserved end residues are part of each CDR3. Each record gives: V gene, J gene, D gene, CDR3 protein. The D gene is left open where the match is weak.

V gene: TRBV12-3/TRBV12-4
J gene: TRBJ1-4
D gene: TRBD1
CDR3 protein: CASSLETGTNEKLFF

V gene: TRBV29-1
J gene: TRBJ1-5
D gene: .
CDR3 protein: CSGWPGALGQPQHF

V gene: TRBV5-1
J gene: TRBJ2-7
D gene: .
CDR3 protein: CASTSLSYEQYF

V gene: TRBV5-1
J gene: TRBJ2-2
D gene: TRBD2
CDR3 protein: CANRLREGTGELFF

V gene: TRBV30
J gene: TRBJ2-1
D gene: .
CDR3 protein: CAWISRLPYNEQFF

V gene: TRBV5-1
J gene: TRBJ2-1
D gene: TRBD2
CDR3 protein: CASSLQLAGDNEQFF

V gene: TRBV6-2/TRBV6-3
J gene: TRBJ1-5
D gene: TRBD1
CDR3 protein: CASRPTGVEENQHF

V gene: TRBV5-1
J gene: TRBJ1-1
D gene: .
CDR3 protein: CASSFGIGLMNTEAFF

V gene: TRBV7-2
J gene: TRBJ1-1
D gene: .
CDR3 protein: CASSLALVNTEAFF

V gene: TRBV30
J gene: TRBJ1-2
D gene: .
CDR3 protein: CAWGDSPYGYTF

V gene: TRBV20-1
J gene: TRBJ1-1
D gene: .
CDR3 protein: CSASLGENTEAFF

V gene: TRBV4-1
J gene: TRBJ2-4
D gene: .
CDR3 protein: CASSPWEIGGVKPIQYF

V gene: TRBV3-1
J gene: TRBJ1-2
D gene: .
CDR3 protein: CASSQDRRGYTF

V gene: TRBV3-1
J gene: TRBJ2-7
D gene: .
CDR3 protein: CASSQVTGYEQYF

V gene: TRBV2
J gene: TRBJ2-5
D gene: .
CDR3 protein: CASSDGRGETQYF

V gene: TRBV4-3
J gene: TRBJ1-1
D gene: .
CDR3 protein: CASSQDMLTEAFF

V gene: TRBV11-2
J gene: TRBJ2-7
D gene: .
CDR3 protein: CASGYGAYEQYF

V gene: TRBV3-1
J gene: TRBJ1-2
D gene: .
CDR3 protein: CASSPRAYGYTF

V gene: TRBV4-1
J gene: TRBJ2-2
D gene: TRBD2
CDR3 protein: CASSHPGGKNTGELFF

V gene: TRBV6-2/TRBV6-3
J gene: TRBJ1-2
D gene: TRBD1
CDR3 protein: CASSLDRAYTF

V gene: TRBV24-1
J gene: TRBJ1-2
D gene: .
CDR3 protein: CATSDRSSGGYTF

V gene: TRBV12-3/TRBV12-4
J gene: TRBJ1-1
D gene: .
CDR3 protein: CASSLEGGRDTEAFF

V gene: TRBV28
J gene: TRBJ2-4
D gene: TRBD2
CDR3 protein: CASSPSGLAGAKNIQYF

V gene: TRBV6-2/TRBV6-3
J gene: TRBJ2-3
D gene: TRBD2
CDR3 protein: CASTDSGATDTQYF

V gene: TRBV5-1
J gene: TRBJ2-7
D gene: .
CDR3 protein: CASSFRTSLYEQYF

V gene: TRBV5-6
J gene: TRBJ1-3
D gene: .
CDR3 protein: CASNFWTSSGNTIYF

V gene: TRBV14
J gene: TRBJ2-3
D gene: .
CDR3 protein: CASSPATTQYF

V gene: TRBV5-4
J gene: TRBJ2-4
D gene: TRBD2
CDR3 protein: CASSLGLAGVTKNIQYF

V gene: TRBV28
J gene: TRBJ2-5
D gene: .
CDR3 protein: CASSLSKETQYF

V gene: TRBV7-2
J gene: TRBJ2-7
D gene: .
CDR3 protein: CASSAPSNVGLYF

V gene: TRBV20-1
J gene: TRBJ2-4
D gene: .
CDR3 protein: CSARGSRSNIQYF

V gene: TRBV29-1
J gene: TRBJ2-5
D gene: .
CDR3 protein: CSVGEGQETQYF

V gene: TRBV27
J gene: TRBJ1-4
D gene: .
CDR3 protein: CASSLWGGEKLFF

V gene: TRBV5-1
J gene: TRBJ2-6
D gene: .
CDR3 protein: CASSPGLSSGANVLTF

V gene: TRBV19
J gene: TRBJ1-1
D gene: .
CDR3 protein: CASSPLRTNTEAFF

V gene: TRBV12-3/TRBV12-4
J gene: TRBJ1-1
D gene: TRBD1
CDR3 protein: CASRDQGGTEAFF

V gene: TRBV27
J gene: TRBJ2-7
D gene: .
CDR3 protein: CASRTSYEQYF

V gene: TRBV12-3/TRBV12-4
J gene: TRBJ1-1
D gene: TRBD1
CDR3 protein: CASSLGTGKLNTEAFF

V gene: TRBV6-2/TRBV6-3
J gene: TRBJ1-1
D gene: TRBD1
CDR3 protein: CASSPTGGTEAFF

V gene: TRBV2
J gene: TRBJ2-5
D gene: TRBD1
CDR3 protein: CASGGQGAGETQYF

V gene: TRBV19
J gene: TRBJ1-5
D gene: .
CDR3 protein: CASSRRREGQPQHF

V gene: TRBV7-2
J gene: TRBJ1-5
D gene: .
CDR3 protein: CASSLGVGPNQPQHF

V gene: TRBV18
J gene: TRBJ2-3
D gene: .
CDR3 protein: CASSLRTSTDTQYF

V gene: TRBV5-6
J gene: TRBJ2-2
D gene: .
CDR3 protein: CASSLRRVNTGELFF

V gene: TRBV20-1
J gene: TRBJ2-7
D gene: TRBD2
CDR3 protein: CSALTSGTYEQYF

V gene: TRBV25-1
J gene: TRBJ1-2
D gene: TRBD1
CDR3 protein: CASSPVDRGGGYTF

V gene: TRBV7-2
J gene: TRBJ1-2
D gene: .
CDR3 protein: CASSLWDGNYGYTF

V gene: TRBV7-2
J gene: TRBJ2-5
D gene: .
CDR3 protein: CASSLGPPETQYF